Listed below are T cell receptor beta chains from one sample, sequenced in a study of blood T cell repertoires in COVID-19. Some clones are missing from TCRdb's copy, which holds only in-frame ones; the method was immunoSEQ multiplex PCR. This table has a few hundred thousand clones, under 85% appearing once. Specimen: PBMCs or T cells enriched from blood (not recorded which). These receptor sequences come from a woman in her forties or fifties who had recovered from COVID-19. CDR3s include the opening cysteine and the closing phenylalanine or tryptophan. A D gene is named only where the DNA matches it firmly. Size is omitted from some rows. Given values are once, few, many or a class for expanded clones.

j_call: TRBJ1-2; d_call: TRBD1; cdr3_length: 16; clone_size: .; v_call: TRBV2; cdr3_aa: CASTMTGRGANYGYTF; cdr3_nt: TGTGCCAGCACTATGACAGGGCGAGGGGCTAACTATGGCTACACCTTC
j_call: TRBJ1-1; d_call: TRBD1; cdr3_length: 14; clone_size: few; v_call: TRBV5-1; cdr3_aa: CASSPGGLDTEAFF; cdr3_nt: TGCGCCAGCAGCCCAGGGGGTTTGGACACTGAAGCTTTCTTT
j_call: TRBJ2-7; d_call: .; cdr3_length: 13; clone_size: .; v_call: TRBV27; cdr3_aa: CASSRRELIEQYF; cdr3_nt: TGTGCCAGCAGTCGTCGCGAGTTAATAGAGCAGTACTTC
j_call: TRBJ1-1; d_call: .; cdr3_length: 15; clone_size: .; v_call: TRBV6-1; cdr3_aa: CASSDWAPMNTEAFF; cdr3_nt: TGTGCCAGCAGTGATTGGGCCCCCATGAACACTGAAGCTTTCTTT
j_call: TRBJ2-3; d_call: .; cdr3_length: 15; clone_size: few; v_call: TRBV11-3; cdr3_aa: CASSSPAVSTDTQYF; cdr3_nt: TGTGCCAGCAGCTCGCCAGCGGTGAGCACAGATACGCAGTATTTT
j_call: TRBJ1-3; d_call: .; cdr3_length: 16; clone_size: .; v_call: TRBV11-3; cdr3_aa: CASSFFTGSSGNTIYF; cdr3_nt: TGTGCCAGCAGCTTCTTCACAGGGAGCTCTGGAAACACCATATATTTT
j_call: TRBJ1-1; d_call: TRBD1; cdr3_length: 16; clone_size: .; v_call: TRBV5-6; cdr3_aa: CASSRDRGALNTEAFF; cdr3_nt: TGTGCCAGCAGCCGCGACAGGGGAGCCCTGAACACTGAAGCTTTCTTT
j_call: TRBJ1-5; d_call: TRBD1; cdr3_length: 13; clone_size: .; v_call: TRBV3-1/TRBV3-2; cdr3_aa: CASGTGGNQPQHF; cdr3_nt: TGTGCCAGCGGCACAGGGGGCAATCAGCCCCAGCATTTT
j_call: TRBJ1-5; d_call: .; cdr3_length: 17; clone_size: .; v_call: TRBV21-1; cdr3_aa: CASSTFRREVSNQPQHF; cdr3_nt: TGTGCCAGCAGCACCTTCAGGCGGGAGGTAAGCAATCAGCCCCAGCATTTT
j_call: TRBJ1-5; d_call: TRBD1; cdr3_length: 20; clone_size: .; v_call: TRBV7-8; cdr3_aa: CASSLFWLSPGTGFNQPQHF; cdr3_nt: TGTGCCAGCAGCTTATTCTGGCTTAGTCCCGGGACAGGGTTCAATCAGCCCCAGCATTTT
j_call: TRBJ1-1; d_call: .; cdr3_length: 14; clone_size: .; v_call: TRBV7-2; cdr3_aa: CASSLRWEAGRAFF; cdr3_nt: TGTGCCAGCAGCTTAAGGTGGGAGGCAGGTAGAGCTTTCTTT
j_call: TRBJ2-1; d_call: .; cdr3_length: 14; clone_size: .; v_call: TRBV5-1; cdr3_aa: CASSLTGWDNEQFF; cdr3_nt: TGCGCCAGCAGCTTGACAGGATGGGACAATGAGCAGTTCTTC
j_call: TRBJ2-7; d_call: TRBD2; cdr3_length: 15; clone_size: .; v_call: TRBV9; cdr3_aa: CASSPWTSGTHEQYF; cdr3_nt: TGTGCCAGCAGCCCCTGGACTAGCGGGACCCACGAGCAGTACTTC
j_call: TRBJ2-7; d_call: TRBD1; cdr3_length: 12; clone_size: .; v_call: TRBV5-6; cdr3_aa: CASSHRGYEQYF; cdr3_nt: TGTGCCAGCAGCCACAGGGGCTACGAGCAGTACTTC
j_call: TRBJ2-7; d_call: TRBD1; cdr3_length: 14; clone_size: few; v_call: TRBV4-1; cdr3_aa: CASSQGTGYYEQYF; cdr3_nt: TGCGCCAGCAGCCAAGGGACAGGGTACTACGAGCAGTACTTC
j_call: TRBJ1-1; d_call: .; cdr3_length: 16; clone_size: .; v_call: TRBV19; cdr3_aa: CASSGGAGSGGTEAFF; cdr3_nt: TGTGCCAGTAGTGGCGGGGCGGGGTCTGGGGGAACTGAAGCTTTCTTT
j_call: TRBJ2-1; d_call: TRBD2; cdr3_length: 14; clone_size: .; v_call: TRBV5-1; cdr3_aa: CASSPGTSMNEQFF; cdr3_nt: TGCGCCAGCAGCCCCGGGACTAGTATGAATGAGCAGTTCTTC
j_call: TRBJ2-2; d_call: TRBD2; cdr3_length: 15; clone_size: few; v_call: TRBV5-1; cdr3_aa: CASSTSGTSAGELFF; cdr3_nt: TGCGCCAGCAGCACTTCCGGGACTAGCGCCGGGGAGCTGTTTTTT
j_call: TRBJ2-1; d_call: TRBD1; cdr3_length: 16; clone_size: .; v_call: TRBV11-2; cdr3_aa: CASSLVWSGGGNEQFF; cdr3_nt: TGTGCCAGCAGCTTAGTTTGGTCAGGGGGTGGCAATGAGCAGTTCTTC
j_call: TRBJ2-4; d_call: .; cdr3_length: 14; clone_size: .; v_call: TRBV30; cdr3_aa: CAWSVRGAKNIQYF; cdr3_nt: TGTGCCTGGAGTGTCAGGGGAGCCAAAAACATTCAGTACTTC
j_call: TRBJ2-7; d_call: TRBD1; cdr3_length: 15; clone_size: .; v_call: TRBV7-8; cdr3_aa: CASFPQDRGSYEQYF; cdr3_nt: TGTGCCAGCTTTCCCCAGGACAGGGGAAGCTACGAGCAGTACTTC
j_call: TRBJ1-5; d_call: .; cdr3_length: 13; clone_size: .; v_call: TRBV25-1; cdr3_aa: CASSEYAGQPQHF; cdr3_nt: TGTGCCAGCAGTGAATATGCGGGTCAGCCCCAGCATTTT
j_call: TRBJ2-2; d_call: TRBD2; cdr3_length: 14; clone_size: .; v_call: TRBV10-3; cdr3_aa: CAISEIGLVGELFF; cdr3_nt: TGTGCCATCAGTGAGATCGGACTAGTCGGGGAGCTGTTTTTT
j_call: TRBJ2-7; d_call: TRBD1; cdr3_length: 14; clone_size: .; v_call: TRBV19; cdr3_aa: CASSRTGWGYEQYF; cdr3_nt: TGTGCCAGTAGTAGGACAGGGTGGGGCTACGAGCAGTACTTC
j_call: TRBJ1-4; d_call: TRBD1; cdr3_length: 16; clone_size: .; v_call: TRBV4-3; cdr3_aa: CASSQTGLATNEKLFF; cdr3_nt: TGCGCCAGCAGCCAGACAGGGCTTGCAACTAATGAAAAACTGTTTTTT
j_call: TRBJ1-2; d_call: TRBD1; cdr3_length: 13; clone_size: .; v_call: TRBV11-3; cdr3_aa: CASSLEKGAGYTF; cdr3_nt: TGTGCCAGCAGCTTAGAAAAGGGGGCCGGCTACACCTTC